A selection of T cell receptor beta chains follows, all from one sample in a study of memory B cells and T cells in multiple sclerosis. The data were produced by immunoSEQ multiplex PCR, yet TCRdb's version contains in-frame clones alone and is incomplete. The repertoire consists of approximately 30,000 clones, with 86% occurring once and the leading ten covering 2% to 3%. Their cognate antigens are unknown. Sequenced input: PBMCs from blood kept in culture. The receptors derive from a human donor with multiple sclerosis. Each CDR3 is given with its conserved first and last residue. The order of the fields is J gene, clone size, V gene, D gene, CDR3 DNA, CDR3 protein. A D gene is named only where the DNA matches it firmly. For some rows the clone size is stated as once, few or many, or as a class when expanded; others skip it.

>TRBJ2-2|-|TRBV10-2|TRBD1
TGCGCCAGCACTAGCCGGGACAGGGTTAACACCGGGGAGCTGTTTTTT
CASTSRDRVNTGELFF
>TRBJ2-2|-|TRBV13|-
TGTGCCAGCAGCGGGGACGGACCGAACACCGGGGAGCTGTTTTTT
CASSGDGPNTGELFF
>TRBJ1-4|-|TRBV5-1|-
TGCGCCAGCAGCTCTGGCTTCGGGACCACTAATGAAAAACTGTTTTTT
CASSSGFGTTNEKLFF
>TRBJ2-2|-|TRBV10-3|-
TGTGCCATCAGCGATAGCACCGGGGAGCTGTTTTTT
CAISDSTGELFF
>TRBJ1-1|-|TRBV6-5|-
TGTGCCAGCAGTTACGAGGTACAGCCGAACACTGAAGCTTTCTTT
CASSYEVQPNTEAFF
>TRBJ2-2|-|TRBV11-2|-
TGTGCCAGCAGCCCAAAAAGGGGTCGCAGCACCGGGGAGCTGTTTTTT
CASSPKRGRSTGELFF
>TRBJ1-2|-|TRBV7-9|-
TGTGCCAGCAGCCAAGCCAGGGGTCCTGGCTACACCTTC
CASSQARGPGYTF
>TRBJ1-4|-|TRBV19|-
TGTGCCAGTAGTTATGGAGGGCGAGATGAAAAACTGTTTTTT
CASSYGGRDEKLFF
>TRBJ1-2|-|TRBV4-1|-
TGCGCCAGCAGTCAGTGGGGATCCGGCGTTGAATCCGGCTACACCTTC
CASSQWGSGVESGYTF
>TRBJ2-1|-|TRBV27|TRBD2
TGTGCCAGCAGTAGAATAAGCGGGAGTACCCACAATGAGCAGTTCTTC
CASSRISGSTHNEQFF
>TRBJ1-1|-|TRBV5-1|-
TGCGCCAGCAGCCCATACCCTCTCGGGGCGAGGCTGGAAGCTTTCTTT
CASSPYPLGARLEAFF
>TRBJ1-2|-|TRBV5-6|-
TGTGCCAGCAGCTTGGGTTCCCCCAGAACTAACTATGGCTACACCTTC
CASSLGSPRTNYGYTF
>TRBJ2-5|-|TRBV27|TRBD2
TGTGCCAGCAGTTCCCTAGCGGTCCGAAAAGAGACCCAGTACTTC
CASSSLAVRKETQYF
>TRBJ2-5|-|TRBV10-2|-
TGCGCCAGCAGTGTGGGCCGGGCAGAGACCCAGTACTTC
CASSVGRAETQYF
>TRBJ1-1|-|TRBV5-1|-
TGCGCCAGCAGCTTGGCGGGGGGCAGCACTGAAGCTTTCTTT
CASSLAGGSTEAFF
>TRBJ2-3|-|TRBV28|-
TGTGCCAGCAGTTTATTAGAGGGGGGCGAGACAGATACGCAGTATTTT
CASSLLEGGETDTQYF
>TRBJ1-4|once|TRBV2|TRBD1
TGTGCCAGCAATAGGGACAGGGGGAAACGGGAAAAACTGTTTTTT
CASNRDRGKREKLFF
>TRBJ2-1|-|TRBV5-6|-
TGTGCCAGCAGCTTGGGGGGGGCCGGAGAGTACAATGAGCAGTTCTTC
CASSLGGAGEYNEQFF
>TRBJ2-3|-|TRBV5-1|TRBD2
TGCGCCAGCAGCCCGACTAGCGGGAGGGGCACAGATACGCAGTATTTT
CASSPTSGRGTDTQYF
>TRBJ2-1|-|TRBV19|TRBD1
TGTGCCAGTAGTGCGGGACAGGGCAACAATGAGCAGTTCTTC
CASSAGQGNNEQFF
>TRBJ2-3|-|TRBV5-1|TRBD1
TGCGCCAGCACCCTTAGAGGGACAGGGGGCGATACGCAGTATTTT
CASTLRGTGGDTQYF
>TRBJ2-1|-|TRBV5-1|-
TGCGCCAGCAGCTTGACCCCAGGGGTTGGGGCCTACAATGAGCAGTTCTTC
CASSLTPGVGAYNEQFF
>TRBJ1-1|-|TRBV19|-
TGTGCCAGTAGTATTGGGGGTTGGACTGAAGCTTTCTTT
CASSIGGWTEAFF
>TRBJ2-2|-|TRBV5-1|-
TGCGCCAGCAGCTTGAGGGCGGGACAGACCGGGGAGCTGTTTTTT
CASSLRAGQTGELFF
>TRBJ1-4|-|TRBV5-1|TRBD1
TGCGCCAGCAGCTCAGGACATGGGACAGCCGAAAAACTGTTTTTT
CASSSGHGTAEKLFF
>TRBJ2-7|-|TRBV11-2|-
TGTGCCAGCAGCTTAGGGACGGCGCCTGCGGGAGAGCAGTACTTC
CASSLGTAPAGEQYF
>TRBJ1-4|-|TRBV27|TRBD1
TGTGCCAGCAGTCCCGGACAGGGGAGGGCAACTAATGAAAAACTGTTTTTT
CASSPGQGRATNEKLFF
>TRBJ1-2|-|TRBV19|-
TGTGCCAGTAGTAGGGACGGCAAAGGGAGTAAAGGCTACACCTTC
CASSRDGKGSKGYTF
>TRBJ2-3|-|TRBV2|TRBD2
TGTGCCAGCAGATGGACTAGCGGGGATCGCACAGATACGCAGTATTTT
CASRWTSGDRTDTQYF